These 15 T cell receptor beta chains originate from one sample sequenced in a study of blood T cells in healthy people across ages. A second PCR of roughly 7 to 11 cycles used a sample-barcoded 5' primer and a J-beta primer mix. TCRdb reprocessed the 5' RACE reads with MiXCR, giving one entry per CDR3 protein. The data hold 710,000 or so distinct CDR3 sequences, with roughly 30% observed a single time. The specimen was blood. Receptors originate from an elderly woman in good health.

This clonotype was seen more than once but under ten times. The chain combines TRBV5-1 with TRBJ1-4; possible D gene TRBD1, 5 bases. V gave up 0 bases and J gave up 7 bases, with 7 bases separating them. The CDR3 consists of 13 residues. CDR1 is SGHRS, CDR2 YFSETQ, per germline. This CDR3 reads CASSLDRFEKLFF. In nucleotides, the CDR3 is TGCGCCAGCAGCTTGGACAGGTTTGAAAAACTGTTTTTT. The variable domain in full, with the rest retrieved from reference TRBV5-1 and TRBJ1-4, is KAGVTQTPRYLIKTRGQQVTLSCSPISGHRSVSWYQQTPGQGLQFLFEYFSETQRNKGNFPGRFSGRQFSNSRSEMNVSTLELGDSALYLCASSLDRFEKLFFGSGTQLSVL.

This clonotype was counted many times. The chain employs TRBV9 and TRBJ2-1, with 10 bases matching TRBD2. CDR1 and CDR2 (germline): SGDLS, YYNGEE. Unmatched junction bases numbered 8, after V lost 3 bases and J lost 8 bases. The CDR3 extends over 15 amino acids. In nucleotides, the CDR3 is TGTGCCAGCAGCGCGAGCGGGGGGGGTTTTCATGAGCAGTTCTTC. This sequence encodes CASSASGGGFHEQFF.

The chain employs TRBV3-1 and TRBJ2-7; D may be TRBD2 (6 bases). Trimming cost V 4 bases and J 1 base, with 17 bases left between them. There are 16 residues in the CDR3. CDR1 is LGHDT and CDR2 is YNNKEL in the germline V gene (reference sequence). CDR3 region: CASSPTAQGGSYEQYF. The CDR3 DNA sequence: TGTGCCAGCAGCCCCACGGCGCAGGGAGGTTCCTACGAGCAGTACTTC.

This chain joins TRBV7-2 and TRBJ2-6; D is uncertain. CDR3 length: 15 residues. Germline V gives CDR1 SGHTA, CDR2 FQGNSA. The V and J ends lost 5 bases and 0 bases respectively, with 8 bases between them. CDR3 in DNA: TGTGCCAGCAGCCGGAGTAGCTCTGGGGCCAACGTCCTGACTTTC. It is translated as CASSRSSSGANVLTF.

The rearrangement links TRBV14 to TRBJ2-2; the D gene is possibly TRBD2 (6 bases). The germline V and J ends were trimmed by 2 bases and 5 bases, with 6 bases remaining between them. The CDR3 contains 13 residues. Per germline, CDR1 SGHDN and CDR2 FVKESK. Here the CDR3 DNA reads TGTGCCAGCAGCCAACGGGGGACCGGGGAGCTGTTTTTT. Translating gives CASSQRGTGELFF.

This rearrangement joins TRBV5-1 to TRBJ1-1; unclear D gene. This CDR3 has 13 residues. CDR1 SGHRS and CDR2 YFSETQ come from the germline V gene. Trimming pared 2 bases from V and 1 base from J, leaving 6 bases between. This CDR3 reads CASSFIQNTEAFF. CDR3 coding DNA: TGCGCCAGCAGCTTCATACAGAACACTGAAGCTTTCTTT. The whole variable domain, remainder taken from reference TRBV5-1 and TRBJ1-1, is KAGVTQTPRYLIKTRGQQVTLSCSPISGHRSVSWYQQTPGQGLQFLFEYFSETQRNKGNFPGRFSGRQFSNSRSEMNVSTLELGDSALYLCASSFIQNTEAFFGQGTRLTVV.

This clonotype was seen repeatedly, ten times or more. The chain uses TRBV6-2 or TRBV6-3 and TRBJ1-2; D unresolved. The length of the CDR3 is 13 residues. Trimming removed 6 bases from V and 8 bases from J, with 16 bases in between. Germline V lookup: CDR1 MNHEY, CDR2 SVGEGT. CDR3 coding DNA: TGTGCCAGCAGGGAACCAGCGATCGGAGGCTACACCTTC. This encodes CASREPAIGGYTF.

This clonotype showed up many times. The chain uses TRBV28 and TRBJ2-1; 14 nucleotides agree with TRBD2. The CDR3 is made up of 16 amino acids. CDR1 and CDR2 (germline): MDHEN, SYDVKM. The trim removed 6 bases at V and 3 bases at J, leaving 4 bases unmatched. Here the CDR3 reads CASSSGTSGGYNEQFF. The CDR3 DNA sequence: TGTGCCAGCAGCTCGGGGACTAGCGGGGGCTACAATGAGCAGTTCTTC.

This clonotype was seen a few times. Possible read error: a much larger clone is one base away. The chain uses TRBV7-2 and TRBJ2-3; perhaps TRBD1 as D (5 bases). Germline CDR1 SGHTA, CDR2 FQGNSA. Trimming stripped 3 bases from V and 1 base from J, with 8 bases between. CDR3 length equals 14 residues. The CDR3, as DNA: TGTGCCAGCAGCTTCGACAGACGCACAGATACGCAGTATTTT. Translated, it gives CASSFDRRTDTQYF.

This chain joins TRBV3-1 and TRBJ2-1; D gene uncertain. The CDR3 is made up of 13 amino acids. V was shortened by 0 bases and J by 7 bases, with 7 bases between the two germline ends. The V gene's germline CDR1 is LGHDT and CDR2 YNNKEL (reference sequence). CDR3 DNA: TGTGCCAGCAGCCAAGATAACGGGAATGAGCAGTTCTTC. Translated: CASSQDNGNEQFF.

The V call is TRBV7-9, the J call TRBJ2-1, with TRBD1 matching over 9 bases. CDR1 SEHNR and CDR2 FQNEAQ come from the germline V gene (reference sequence). The junction had 14 bases not matched to a gene; V was cut back by 5 bases and J by 9 bases. This CDR3 has 16 residues. This chain's CDR3 is CASSPTGTGRRGEQFF. The CDR3 DNA reads TGTGCCAGCAGCCCGACCGGGACAGGGCGACGAGGTGAGCAGTTCTTC.

This clonotype has a count of ten or more. The rearrangement joins TRBV12-3 or TRBV12-4 to TRBJ2-7, with 7 bases lining up with TRBD1. This CDR3 spans 14 amino acids. V gave up 7 bases and J gave up 2 bases; unmatched junction bases: 8. CDR3 sequence: CASTKGGTAYEQYF. The CDR3 bases are TGTGCCAGCACTAAAGGTGGGACAGCCTACGAGCAGTACTTC.

In its sample, this clonotype was seen many times. The rearrangement links TRBV9 to TRBJ2-4, with D possibly being TRBD2 (5 bases). Per germline, CDR1 SGDLS and CDR2 YYNGEE. The germline V and J ends were trimmed by 4 bases and 1 base, with 15 bases remaining between them. This CDR3 region has 16 residues. The CDR3 is CASSPQGGEAKNIQYF. CDR3 DNA: TGTGCCAGCAGCCCTCAAGGAGGAGAGGCCAAAAACATTCAGTACTTC. The full variable domain, in which reference TRBV9 and TRBJ2-4 provide the parts outside the CDR3, is DSGVTQTPKHLITATGQRVTLRCSPRSGDLSVYWYQQSLDQGLQFLIQYYNGEERAKGNILERFSAQQFPDLHSELNLSSLELGDSALYFCASSPQGGEAKNIQYFGAGTRLSVL.

The table lists this clonotype with many counts. The CDR3 nucleotides read TGTGCCAGCAGTTTAGCTGGGGGCCGGTATGGCTACACCTTC. Translated, it gives CASSLAGGRYGYTF. The V gene is TRBV12-3 or TRBV12-4, the J gene TRBJ1-2; possibly TRBD1 for D (6 bases). The V and J ends lost 0 bases and 5 bases respectively, with 10 bases between them. The CDR3 has 14 amino acids.

On this clonotype: Being one base from a much bigger clone, this may be a read error. The chain joins TRBV18 to TRBJ2-4; D tentatively fits TRBD1 or TRBD2 (6 bases each). The DNA end is more similar to TRBJ2-7, so the J call may be wrong. There are 15 residues in the CDR3. From germline, CDR1 is KGHSH and CDR2 LQKENI. CDR3 loop: CASSPPYNGGHEQYF. The CDR3 DNA follows: TGTGCCAGCTCACCACCATATAACGGGGGCCACGAGCAGTACTTC.